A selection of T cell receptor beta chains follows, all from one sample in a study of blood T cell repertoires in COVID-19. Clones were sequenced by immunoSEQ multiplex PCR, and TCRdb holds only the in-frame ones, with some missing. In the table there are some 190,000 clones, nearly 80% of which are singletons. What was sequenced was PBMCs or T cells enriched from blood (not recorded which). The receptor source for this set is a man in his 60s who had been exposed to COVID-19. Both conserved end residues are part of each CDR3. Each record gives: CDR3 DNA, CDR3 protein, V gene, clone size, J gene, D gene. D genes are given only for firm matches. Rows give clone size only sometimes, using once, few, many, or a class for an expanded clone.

TGTGCCAGCAGCTTAGTGGTTCTAGCGAATGAGCAGTTCTTC,CASSLVVLANEQFF,TRBV11-2,-,TRBJ2-1,-
TGTGCCAGTAATAACCGAGGACTAGCGAGCACCGGGGAGCTGTTTTTT,CASNNRGLASTGELFF,TRBV19,once,TRBJ2-2,TRBD2
TGTGCCAGCCGTCTTGGGGGACTTAACTATGGCTACACCTTC,CASRLGGLNYGYTF,TRBV5-4,few,TRBJ1-2,-
TGTGCCAGCAGTTTTGTCCAAAACACTGAAGCTTTCTTT,CASSFVQNTEAFF,TRBV12-3/TRBV12-4,-,TRBJ1-1,-
TGTGCCACCAGTGACCCACAGGGGGAACTGTTTTTT,CATSDPQGELFF,TRBV24-1,-,TRBJ1-4,TRBD1
TGTGCCAGCAGTTACTCGAAAGGGGGCGCCGTTTATGCTTTCTTT,CASSYSKGGAVYAFF,TRBV6-5,-,TRBJ1-1,TRBD1
TGTGCCACTACCCGGTTGGGGGGTGGTAATTCACCCCTCCACTTT,CATTRLGGGNSPLHF,TRBV28,-,TRBJ1-6,-
TGCAGCGTCCGGGACAACCTCAATCAGCCCCAGCATTTT,CSVRDNLNQPQHF,TRBV29-1,few,TRBJ1-5,-
TGTGCCAGTAGCACCGGACAGGGCTACGAGCAGTACTTC,CASSTGQGYEQYF,TRBV19,few,TRBJ2-7,TRBD1
TGTGCCAGCAGGAGGACAGGGCTATCCTACGAGCAGTACTTC,CASRRTGLSYEQYF,TRBV25-1,-,TRBJ2-7,TRBD1
TGCGCCAGCAGCCGCGGACCCGCGGGAGGCGATGAGCAGTTCTTC,CASSRGPAGGDEQFF,TRBV4-3,-,TRBJ2-1,TRBD2
TGTGCCAGCGAGGGGGGGGAGACCCAGTACTTC,CASEGGETQYF,TRBV7-9,-,TRBJ2-5,-
TGTGCCAGTAGTATTGGGGCAGGTGAAGGCTACACCTTC,CASSIGAGEGYTF,TRBV19,many,TRBJ1-2,-
TGTGCCAGTAGTATCACCCCAGGGGCGGGTGAAAAACTGTTTTTT,CASSITPGAGEKLFF,TRBV19,-,TRBJ1-4,-
TGTGCCAGCAGACCCCCTTTGGGACAGGGAGTGGGCGGCTACACCTTC,CASRPPLGQGVGGYTF,TRBV6-6,-,TRBJ1-2,TRBD1
TGTGCCAGTAGTGTACAGGAGATTTTGAACTATGGCTACACCTTC,CASSVQEILNYGYTF,TRBV19,-,TRBJ1-2,-
TGTGCCACCAGTCGGGGAGCGGGTAGCTATGGCTACACCTTC,CATSRGAGSYGYTF,TRBV24-1,-,TRBJ1-2,-
TGTGCCAGCAGCACAACGACAGGAGCGTATAATTCACCCCTCCACTTT,CASSTTTGAYNSPLHF,TRBV7-9,-,TRBJ1-6,-
TGTGCCTGGACCAGTGTCGTCTCTGGAAACACCATATATTTT,CAWTSVVSGNTIYF,TRBV30,-,TRBJ1-3,-
TGTGCCAGCAGTTTATTAGACGAGCAGTACTTC,CASSLLDEQYF,TRBV12-3/TRBV12-4,-,TRBJ2-7,-
TGTGCCAGCGTCCGACAGAAGAACTATGGCTACACCTTC,CASVRQKNYGYTF,TRBV28,-,TRBJ1-2,-
TGTGCCACCCAAGTCCGCATCTCTACTGGGGCCAACGTCCTGACTTTC,CATQVRISTGANVLTF,TRBV2,-,TRBJ2-6,-
TGTGCCAGCAGCATGGAAGACGGGATTCAAGAGACCCAGTACTTC,CASSMEDGIQETQYF,TRBV5-5,many,TRBJ2-5,-
TGTGCCAGCAGTGAAGCCGCCCAACCCCCAGGTCGGAATGAGCAGTTCTTC,CASSEAAQPPGRNEQFF,TRBV2,-,TRBJ2-1,-
TGTGCCAGCTCACCAAGAGAAACCCCCTCCAATGGCTACACCTTC,CASSPRETPSNGYTF,TRBV18,-,TRBJ1-2,-
TGTGCCAGCAGCGCTCAAGCCGGGATCCTGGGGAGCAATCAGCCCCAGCATTTT,CASSAQAGILGSNQPQHF,TRBV7-8,-,TRBJ1-5,-
TGTGCCACCAGTTCGCCAGCGAGCAATCAGCCCCAGCATTTT,CATSSPASNQPQHF,TRBV24-1,-,TRBJ1-5,-
TGTGCCGGCCGTAGAGGGGGTATCACTAGCACAGATACGCAGTATTTT,CAGRRGGITSTDTQYF,TRBV28,-,TRBJ2-3,-
TGCGCCAGCAGCTCGGGACTAGCGGACTACAATGAGCAGTTCTTC,CASSSGLADYNEQFF,TRBV5-1,-,TRBJ2-1,TRBD2
TGTGCCAGTAGTGCGGACAGGGGTAATCAGCCCCAGCATTTT,CASSADRGNQPQHF,TRBV19,-,TRBJ1-5,TRBD1
TGCGCCAGCAGCTTGGTTGCAGGGTCCGGCTATGGCTACACCTTC,CASSLVAGSGYGYTF,TRBV5-1,-,TRBJ1-2,-
TGTGCCAGTAGTCCGGCCGGGACTAGCTTCCACGAGCAGTACTTC,CASSPAGTSFHEQYF,TRBV19,-,TRBJ2-7,TRBD2
TGTGCCAGCGGAACTCCCGGGACAGGCACCGAGCAGTACTTC,CASGTPGTGTEQYF,TRBV27,-,TRBJ2-7,TRBD1